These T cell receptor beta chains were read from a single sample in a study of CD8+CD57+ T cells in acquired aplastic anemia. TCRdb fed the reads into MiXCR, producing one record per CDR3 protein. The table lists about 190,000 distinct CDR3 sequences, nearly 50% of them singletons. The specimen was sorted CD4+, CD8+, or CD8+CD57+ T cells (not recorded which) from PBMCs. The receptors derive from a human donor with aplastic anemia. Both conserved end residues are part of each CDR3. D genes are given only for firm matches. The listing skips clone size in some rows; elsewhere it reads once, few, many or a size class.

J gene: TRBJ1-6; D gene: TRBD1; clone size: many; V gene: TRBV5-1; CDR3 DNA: TGCGCCAGCAAGCGGACAGGCAATTCACCCCTCCACTTT; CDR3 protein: CASKRTGNSPLHF
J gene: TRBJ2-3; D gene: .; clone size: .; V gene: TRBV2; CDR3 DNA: TGTGCCAGCAGTGAAGTGAGTATGGCGGGGAGTACGCAGTATTTT; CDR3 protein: CASSEVSMAGSTQYF
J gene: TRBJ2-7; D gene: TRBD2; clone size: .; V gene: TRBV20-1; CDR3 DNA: TGCAGTGCTCTTTTAGCGGGGGACAACTCCTACGAGCAGTACTTC; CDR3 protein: CSALLAGDNSYEQYF
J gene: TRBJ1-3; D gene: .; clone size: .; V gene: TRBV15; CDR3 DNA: TGTGCCACCAGCGGAGTGATGCGAGGAAACACCATATATTTT; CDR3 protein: CATSGVMRGNTIYF
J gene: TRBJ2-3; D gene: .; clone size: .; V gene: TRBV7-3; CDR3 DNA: TGTGCCAGCAGCTTAAAGGGGGCAGATACGCAGTATTTT; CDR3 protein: CASSLKGADTQYF
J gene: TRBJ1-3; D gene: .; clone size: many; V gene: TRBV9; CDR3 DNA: TGTGCCAGCAGCGTAGCTAATCAGGTCTCTGGAAACACCATATATTTT; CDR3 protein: CASSVANQVSGNTIYF
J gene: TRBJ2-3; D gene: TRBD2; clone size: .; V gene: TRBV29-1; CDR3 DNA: TGCAGCGTTGAAAAAGCGGGACTCACAGATACGCAGTATTTT; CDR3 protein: CSVEKAGLTDTQYF
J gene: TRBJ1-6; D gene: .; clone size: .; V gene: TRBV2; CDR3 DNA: TGTGCCAGCAGTGACAGTAATTCACCCCTCCACTTT; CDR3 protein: CASSDSNSPLHF
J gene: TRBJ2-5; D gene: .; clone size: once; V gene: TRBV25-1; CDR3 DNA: .; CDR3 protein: CACSARWTLETQYF
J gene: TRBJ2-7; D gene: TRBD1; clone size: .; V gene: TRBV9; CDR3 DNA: TGTGCCAGCAGCGGCATCGACAGGGTAGGCTACGAGCAGTACTTC; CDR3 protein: CASSGIDRVGYEQYF
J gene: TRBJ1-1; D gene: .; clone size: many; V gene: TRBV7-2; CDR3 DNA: TGTGCCAGCAGCGCCGGACGGATAAACACTGAAGCTTTCTTT; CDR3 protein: CASSAGRINTEAFF
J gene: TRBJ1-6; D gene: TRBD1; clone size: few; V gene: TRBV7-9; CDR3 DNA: TGTGCCAGCAGCTGGTGGACAGGGGAGAGTTCACCCCTCCACTTT; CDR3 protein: CASSWWTGESSPLHF
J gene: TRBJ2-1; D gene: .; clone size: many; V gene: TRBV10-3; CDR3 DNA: TGTGCCATCAGTGGGAAAGCTGAGCAGTTCTTC; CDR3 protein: CAISGKAEQFF
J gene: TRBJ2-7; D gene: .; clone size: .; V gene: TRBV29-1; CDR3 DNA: TGCAGCGTTTCGGGGCAGGCGGCCTACGAGCAGTACTTC; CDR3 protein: CSVSGQAAYEQYF
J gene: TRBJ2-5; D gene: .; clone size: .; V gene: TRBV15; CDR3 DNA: TGTGCCACCAGCAGATCCGGGACATCCCTTGAAGAGACCCAGTACTTC; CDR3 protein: CATSRSGTSLEETQYF
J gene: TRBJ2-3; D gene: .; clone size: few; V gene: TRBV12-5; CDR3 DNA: TGTGCTAGTGGTCCCTCGGCGGGAAGTCGTAGCACAGATACGCAGTATTTT; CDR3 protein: CASGPSAGSRSTDTQYF
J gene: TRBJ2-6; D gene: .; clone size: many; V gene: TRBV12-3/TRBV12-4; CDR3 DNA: TGTGCCAGCAGTTTATTTGGGGCCGGGGCCAACGTCCTGACTTTC; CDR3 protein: CASSLFGAGANVLTF
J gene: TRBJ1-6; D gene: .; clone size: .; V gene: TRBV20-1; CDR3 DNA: TGCAGTGGAAAAATTGGGACAAATAATTCACCCCTCCACTTC; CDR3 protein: CSGKIGTNNSPLHF
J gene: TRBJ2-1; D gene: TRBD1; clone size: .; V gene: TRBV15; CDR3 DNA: TGTGCCACCAGCAATATGGGACAGGGGGACGGCCATGAGCAGTTCTTC; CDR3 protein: CATSNMGQGDGHEQFF
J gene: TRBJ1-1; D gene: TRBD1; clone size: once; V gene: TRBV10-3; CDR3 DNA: TGTGCCATCACCGGGACAGGGTGGAACACTGAAGCTTTCTTT; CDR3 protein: CAITGTGWNTEAFF
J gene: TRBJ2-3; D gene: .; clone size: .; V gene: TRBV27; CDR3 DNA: TGTGCCAGCAGCCAGGGGATCGGGCGCACAGATACGCAGTATTTT; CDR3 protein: CASSQGIGRTDTQYF
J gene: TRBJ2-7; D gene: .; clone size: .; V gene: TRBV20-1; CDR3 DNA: TGCAGTGCTAAGGACAGAAGCCGGCTCGACGAGCAGTACTTC; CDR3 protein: CSAKDRSRLDEQYF
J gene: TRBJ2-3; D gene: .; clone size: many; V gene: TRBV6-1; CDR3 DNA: TGTGCCAGCAGTTCCACGGGAGTCGCAGATACGCAGTATTTT; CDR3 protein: CASSSTGVADTQYF
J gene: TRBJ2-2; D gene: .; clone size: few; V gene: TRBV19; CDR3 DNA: TGTGCCATCAAACAGGCGAACACCGGGGAGCTGTTTTTT; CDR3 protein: CAIKQANTGELFF
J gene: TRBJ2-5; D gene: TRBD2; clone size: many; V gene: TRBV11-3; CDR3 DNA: TGTGCCAGCAGCTTAGATGGTTCGGCTAGCGGAGAAGAGACCCAGTACTTC; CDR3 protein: CASSLDGSASGEETQYF
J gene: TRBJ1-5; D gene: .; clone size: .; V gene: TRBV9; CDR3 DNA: TGTGCCAGCAGCGCTTCTAGCGGTGGGGCGGGGCAGCCCCAGCATTTT; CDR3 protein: CASSASSGGAGQPQHF
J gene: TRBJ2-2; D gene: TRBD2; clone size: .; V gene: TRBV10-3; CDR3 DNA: TGTGCCACGGGAGCGGGGGGCCCGAACACCGGGGAGCTGTTTTTT; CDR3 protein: CATGAGGPNTGELFF